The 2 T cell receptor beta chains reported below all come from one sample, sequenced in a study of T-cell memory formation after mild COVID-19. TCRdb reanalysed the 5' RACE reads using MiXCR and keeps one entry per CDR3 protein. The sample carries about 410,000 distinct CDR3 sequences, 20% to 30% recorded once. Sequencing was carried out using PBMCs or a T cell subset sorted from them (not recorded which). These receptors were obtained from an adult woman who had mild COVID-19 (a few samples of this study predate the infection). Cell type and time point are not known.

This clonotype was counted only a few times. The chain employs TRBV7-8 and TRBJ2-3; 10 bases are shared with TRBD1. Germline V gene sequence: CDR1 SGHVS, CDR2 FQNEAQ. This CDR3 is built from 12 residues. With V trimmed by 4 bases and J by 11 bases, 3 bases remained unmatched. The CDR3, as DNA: TGTGCCAGCAGCTCATGGGACAGGGGGCAGTATTTT. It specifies CASSSWDRGQYF.

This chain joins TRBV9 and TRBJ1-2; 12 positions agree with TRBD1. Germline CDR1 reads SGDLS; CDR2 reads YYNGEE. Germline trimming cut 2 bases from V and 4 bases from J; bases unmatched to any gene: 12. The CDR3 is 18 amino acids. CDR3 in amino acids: CASSVRPGQGAQSYGYTF. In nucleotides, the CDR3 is TGTGCCAGCAGCGTCCGACCGGGACAGGGGGCGCAGAGCTATGGCTACACCTTC.